The T cell receptor beta chain under discussion was sequenced for a study of cytomegalovirus exposure and HLA in healthy donors. This clone has a handful of counts. Antigen: not known. This PCR relied on a set of 60 Vbeta primers and 13 Jbeta primers. Libraries were prepared by immunoSEQ multiplex PCR; TCRdb keeps only in-frame clonotypes and omits some of them. The repertoire holds about 120,000 clones, with roughly 70% as singletons. Study-wide results and caveats: Under in vitro conditions, a few CMV-associated chains were confirmed as specific for CMV antigens. The majority of CMV-associated TCR beta chains were reported as apparently HLA-restricted in a later analysis.

V lost 1 base and J lost 6, with 8 bases in between. This CDR3 has 13 amino acids. Looked up from germline, CDR1 is SGHDT and CDR2 is YYEEEE. V gene TRBV5-6 combines with J gene TRBJ2-4, with D hard to call. Sequenced input: PBMCs. This clonotype was obtained from a woman aged 18 to 35 in good health and CMV-seronegative. CDR3 in amino acids: CASSLSVPNIQYF. The CDR3 DNA reads TGTGCCAGCAGCTTGAGCGTTCCAAACATTCAGTACTTC. Filled out from reference TRBV5-6 and TRBJ2-4, the complete variable domain reads DAGVTQSPTHLIKTRGQQVTLRCSPKSGHDTVSWYQQALGQGPQFIFQYYEEEERQRGNFPDRFSGHQFPNYSSELNVNALLLGDSALYLCASSLSVPNIQYFGAGTRLSVL.